The clone carrying this T cell receptor (beta chain) occurred a few times. The data were taken from a study of blood T cell repertoires in COVID-19. Study-wide background: Researchers got acute and convalescent COVID-19 samples from the United States, Italy and Spain. Sources were T cells, B-cell-depleted T cells, or PBMCs; the material itself was cDNA or gDNA.

The CDR3 has 13 residues. The ends were cut back, 4 bases at V and 3 bases at J, with 10 bases in the middle. Looked up from germline, CDR1 is GTSNPN and CDR2 is SVGIG (reference sequence). Authors' methods: Amplification of reference gene primers was used by the study to estimate nucleated cell counts. The table came from immunoSEQ multiplex PCR; TCRdb's copy has only in-frame clones and leaves some out. Clone size and V and J calls were adopted from that table, with D and trimming inferred from the DNA. The top ten hold around 5% of the sample, which has approximately 150,000 clones, approximately 80% seen once.

This chain uses TRBV30 with TRBJ1-5; maybe TRBD1 (5 bases). The sequence derives from a woman in her 50s with acute or convalescent COVID-19. The material sequenced was peripheral blood. The CDR3 sequence is CAWTRQTNQPQHF. In nucleotides, the CDR3 is TGTGCCTGGACCCGACAGACCAATCAGCCCCAGCATTTT.